The rows below give T cell receptor beta chains drawn from one sample of a study of T-cell reconstitution after alpha-beta-depleted transplantation in children. From the PCR reads, TCRdb called clonotypes with MiXCR, one entry per CDR3 protein. The top ten hold about 10% of the sample, which has approximately 110,000 distinct CDR3 sequences, around 23% seen once. The sample here was PBMCs, mostly from graft donor cells, taken 180 days after TCRalphabeta/CD19-depleted stem cell transplant. The receptors shown here come from a male patient aged 2-15 years who had a stem cell transplant for chronic granulomatous disease, so the T cells may come from the graft donor. Each CDR3 is given with its conserved first and last residue. A D gene is named only where the DNA matches it firmly. Clone size is stated in some rows and not others, as once, few, many or a class when expanded.

TRBD2,TRBV20-1,17,TRBJ2-3,many,TGCAGTGCTACCGACCCGCGCGGGGGACGTAGCACAGATACGCAGTATTTT,CSATDPRGGRSTDTQYF
NA,TRBV5-1,14,TRBJ2-7,few,TGCGCCAGCAGCCCAAGGGGGGGATCGGAAGAGCAGTACTTC,CASSPRGGSEEQYF
NA,TRBV12-3/TRBV12-4,15,TRBJ2-5,few,TGTGCCAGCAGTTTAGCGGGGGGCCTTCAAGAGACCCAGTACTTC,CASSLAGGLQETQYF
NA,TRBV5-5,16,TRBJ2-3,few,TGTGCCAGCAGCCGATTTGTTCCGGCTGAGGTATCTACGCAGTATTTT,CASSRFVPAEVSTQYF
TRBD2,TRBV14,17,TRBJ2-1,NA,TGTGCCAGCAGCCAAGATCCCCCGGGACTAGCGTGGGATGAGCAGTTCTTC,CASSQDPPGLAWDEQFF
NA,TRBV27,14,TRBJ1-4,few,TGTGCCAGCAGTAAAGGACTGATTCAGGAAAAACTGTTTTTT,CASSKGLIQEKLFF
NA,TRBV29-1,16,TRBJ2-1,many,TGCAGCGTTCGGGGCGGGCCCCGGGACACGAACAATGAGCAGTTCTTC,CSVRGGPRDTNNEQFF
TRBD2,TRBV6-2/TRBV6-3,15,TRBJ2-3,once,TGTGCCAGCAGTTCGACTAGCGAGAGCACAGATACGCAGTATTTT,CASSSTSESTDTQYF
TRBD1,TRBV20-1,15,TRBJ2-2,many,TGCAGTGCTAGAGAAGCAGGGGGCGAGGCCGGGGAGCTGTTTTTT,CSAREAGGEAGELFF
TRBD1,TRBV6-1,15,TRBJ2-7,few,TGTGCCAGCAGCCTAAACGACAGGGCCGTTTACGAGCAGTACTTC,CASSLNDRAVYEQYF
TRBD2,TRBV12-3/TRBV12-4,13,TRBJ2-5,NA,TGTGCCAGCAGCTTTGGACTAGCGGAGACCCAGTACTTC,CASSFGLAETQYF
TRBD2,TRBV15,14,TRBJ2-1,NA,TGTGCCACCAGCAGAGTCCGTGGTAGCGGGAGCGAGTTCTTC,CATSRVRGSGSEFF
NA,TRBV12-3/TRBV12-4,14,TRBJ1-5,NA,TGTGCCAGCAGTCCACAGAGTTTCAATCAGCCCCAGCATTTT,CASSPQSFNQPQHF
TRBD1,TRBV12-3/TRBV12-4,14,TRBJ2-7,many,TGTGCCAGCAGTCCCGGGACAGCAAGCATCGAGCAGTACTTC,CASSPGTASIEQYF
NA,TRBV19,13,TRBJ2-3,many,TGTGCCAGTAGTGGATCTAGCACAGATACGCAGTATTTT,CASSGSSTDTQYF
NA,TRBV15,14,TRBJ2-3,NA,TGTGCCACCAGCGGAAATCCGGGAGCAGATACGCAGTATTTT,CATSGNPGADTQYF
NA,TRBV27,15,TRBJ2-2,many,TGTGCCAGCAGCCCCCGGGAGACAAACACCGGGGAGCTGTTTTTT,CASSPRETNTGELFF
NA,TRBV7-2,13,TRBJ2-7,NA,TGTGCCAGCAGCTCTGGACTTCTCTACGAGCAGTACTTC,CASSSGLLYEQYF
NA,TRBV12-3/TRBV12-4,17,TRBJ1-1,NA,TGTGCCAGCAGTTTATTTAGCGGCGGGCGGGGGGCCCGTGAAGCTTTCTTT,CASSLFSGGRGAREAFF
TRBD2,TRBV7-8,14,TRBJ2-7,many,TGTGCCAGCAGCCCCACTAGCGGGGTCTACGAGCAGTACTTC,CASSPTSGVYEQYF
NA,TRBV3-1,18,TRBJ2-3,many,TGTGCCAGCAGCCATAGTCTCGTAGGTCTCCTAGGCACAGATACGCAGTATTTT,CASSHSLVGLLGTDTQYF
NA,TRBV7-9,15,TRBJ2-7,NA,TGTGCCAGCAGTACCTGGGGGGTTAGCTCCTACGAGCAGTACTTC,CASSTWGVSSYEQYF
NA,TRBV27,13,TRBJ2-7,many,TGTGCCAGCAGTTCAGACTGGTTAGGGGAGCAGTACTTC,CASSSDWLGEQYF
TRBD2,TRBV20-1,16,TRBJ2-3,few,TGCAGTGCTAGAGATCTCCGGGGGGGGAGCACAGATACGCAGTATTTT,CSARDLRGGSTDTQYF
NA,TRBV12-3/TRBV12-4,16,TRBJ2-3,NA,TGTGCCAGCAGCCCGATGGGGGGAGGCTATACAGATACGCAGTATTTT,CASSPMGGGYTDTQYF
TRBD1,TRBV7-9,15,TRBJ1-3,many,TGTGCCAGCGCAGTAAAGGGACAGCTTGGAAACACCATATATTTT,CASAVKGQLGNTIYF
TRBD1,TRBV27,15,TRBJ1-5,many,TGTGCCAGCAGTTTAACAGGGGTCGGCAATCAGCCCCAGCATTTT,CASSLTGVGNQPQHF
NA,TRBV12-3/TRBV12-4,13,TRBJ1-1,many,TGTGCCAGCAGCTTGACGGGGAACACTGAAGCTTTCTTT,CASSLTGNTEAFF
NA,TRBV6-2/TRBV6-3,14,TRBJ2-1,few,TGTGCCAGCAGTATAACAGAATCCTACAATGAGCAGTTCTTC,CASSITESYNEQFF
NA,TRBV20-1,9,TRBJ1-2,NA,TGCAGTGCTATCTATGGCTACACCTTC,CSAIYGYTF
NA,TRBV12-3/TRBV12-4,13,TRBJ1-2,few,TGTGCCAGCAGTTTAGGCAGTATCTATGGCTACACCTTC,CASSLGSIYGYTF
NA,TRBV25-1,14,TRBJ1-1,NA,TGTGCCAGCAGTGAAAAGTGGGGGAGGACTGAAGCTTTCTTT,CASSEKWGRTEAFF
TRBD2,TRBV12-3/TRBV12-4,15,TRBJ2-7,few,TGTGCCAGCAGCACTTCTCTAGCGGGATCGATAGAGCAGTACTTC,CASSTSLAGSIEQYF
TRBD1,TRBV12-3/TRBV12-4,16,TRBJ2-1,few,TGTGCCAGCAGTCGGCGTCCAGGGGGCTACTACAATGAGCAGTTCTTC,CASSRRPGGYYNEQFF
NA,TRBV20-1,18,TRBJ2-5,few,TGCAGTGCTAGTAACGGATTAGAAAGCATAAAACAAGGGGGGACCCAGTACTTC,CSASNGLESIKQGGTQYF
TRBD2,TRBV12-3/TRBV12-4,18,TRBJ2-2,NA,TGTGCCAGCAGTCGGACTAGCGGGAGGGCCATGGGGACCGGGGAGCTGTTTTTT,CASSRTSGRAMGTGELFF
TRBD2,TRBV20-1,15,TRBJ2-1,many,TGCAGTGCTAAGCCCCCCCTAGCGGGGCTGGATGAGCAGTTCTTC,CSAKPPLAGLDEQFF
NA,TRBV5-5,16,TRBJ2-1,NA,TGTGCCAGCAGCTTAAGAAGGACAGACTCCTACAATGAGCAGTTCTTC,CASSLRRTDSYNEQFF
TRBD2,TRBV20-1,15,TRBJ2-3,many,TGCAGTGCTAGACTCTCAGCGGGAGTCGCAGATACGCAGTATTTT,CSARLSAGVADTQYF
TRBD2,TRBV4-1,19,TRBJ2-1,many,TGCGCCAGCAGCCCGGACAGGGGACTAGCGGGAGTCTCCTACAATGAGCAGTTCTTC,CASSPDRGLAGVSYNEQFF
NA,TRBV29-1,14,TRBJ1-1,many,TGCAGCGTTTCATCGAAGGGGGTGGGAACTGAAGCTTTCTTT,CSVSSKGVGTEAFF
TRBD2,TRBV27,15,TRBJ2-1,NA,TGTGCCAGCAGCCTTGGACTAGCCCCGCGGAATGAGCAGTTCTTC,CASSLGLAPRNEQFF
NA,TRBV2,14,TRBJ2-7,NA,TGTGCCAGCAGGAAGGCTAGCGTACCCTACGAGCAGTACTTC,CASRKASVPYEQYF
TRBD2,TRBV11-2,16,TRBJ2-3,NA,TGTGCCAGCAGCTCACTAGCGGGAAAGGCGACAGATACGCAGTATTTT,CASSSLAGKATDTQYF
TRBD2,TRBV5-1,16,TRBJ2-5,many,TGCGCCAGCAGCTGGAAGCGGTCGGGGGGTCTGGAGACCCAGTACTTC,CASSWKRSGGLETQYF
NA,TRBV12-3/TRBV12-4,15,TRBJ2-6,NA,TGTGCCAGCAGTTTGGCCAGCTCAGGGACCAACGTCCTGACTTTC,CASSLASSGTNVLTF
NA,TRBV29-1,12,TRBJ2-7,NA,TGCAGCGCCGAAGGGGGAGGCGCCGAGCAGTACTTC,CSAEGGGAEQYF
NA,TRBV15,13,TRBJ2-1,few,TGTGCCACCAGCAGAGGAGGGTCTGCTGAGCAGTTCTTC,CATSRGGSAEQFF